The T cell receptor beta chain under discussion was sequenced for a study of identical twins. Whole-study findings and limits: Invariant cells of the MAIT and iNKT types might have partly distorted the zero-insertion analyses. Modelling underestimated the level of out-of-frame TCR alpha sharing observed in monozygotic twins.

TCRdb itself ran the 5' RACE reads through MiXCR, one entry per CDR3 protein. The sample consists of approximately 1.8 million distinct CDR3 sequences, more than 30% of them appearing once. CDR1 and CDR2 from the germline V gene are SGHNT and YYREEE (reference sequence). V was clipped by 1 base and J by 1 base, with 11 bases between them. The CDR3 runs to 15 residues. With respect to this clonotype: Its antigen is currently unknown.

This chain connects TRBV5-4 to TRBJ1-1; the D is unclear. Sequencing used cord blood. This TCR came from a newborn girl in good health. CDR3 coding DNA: TGTGCCAGCAGCTTGTGGGTCTCCCGGAACACTGAAGCTTTCTTT. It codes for CASSLWVSRNTEAFF.